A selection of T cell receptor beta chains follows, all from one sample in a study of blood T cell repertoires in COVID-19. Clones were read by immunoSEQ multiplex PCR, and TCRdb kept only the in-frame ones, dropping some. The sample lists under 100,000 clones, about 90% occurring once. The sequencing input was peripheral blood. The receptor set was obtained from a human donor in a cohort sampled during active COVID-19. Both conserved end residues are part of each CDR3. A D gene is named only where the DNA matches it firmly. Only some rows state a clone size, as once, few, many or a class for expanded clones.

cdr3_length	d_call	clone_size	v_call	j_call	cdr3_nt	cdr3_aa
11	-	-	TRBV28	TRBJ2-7	TGTGCCAGCAGTTCGCCCACTGCATCGTACTTC	CASSSPTASYF
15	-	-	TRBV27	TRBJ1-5	TGTGCCAGCAGCTTCATCGGGTCTAGCAATCAGCCCCAGCATTTT	CASSFIGSSNQPQHF
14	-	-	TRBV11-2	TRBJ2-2	TGTGCCAGCAGAAGGACTATGATGTCCGGGGAGCTGTTTTTT	CASRRTMMSGELFF
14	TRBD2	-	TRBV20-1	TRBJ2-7	TGCAGTGCTAGTTTAGCGGGAAGCTCCTACGAGCAGTACTTC	CSASLAGSSYEQYF
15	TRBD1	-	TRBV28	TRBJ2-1	TGTGCCAGCAGTTCGGGACAGGGGTACAACAATGAGCAGTTCTTC	CASSSGQGYNNEQFF
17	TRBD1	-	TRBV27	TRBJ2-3	TGTGCCAGCAGTTACTTGCCCGGGACAGGGCCCACAGATACGCAGTATTTT	CASSYLPGTGPTDTQYF
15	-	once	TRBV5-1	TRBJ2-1	TGCGCCAGCAGCTTAGTGGGAGGGGGGTACAATGAGCAGTTCTTC	CASSLVGGGYNEQFF
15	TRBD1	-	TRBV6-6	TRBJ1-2	TGTGCCAGCAGACTACTCGGACAGGGAGAGGATGGCTACACCTTC	CASRLLGQGEDGYTF
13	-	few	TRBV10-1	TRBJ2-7	TGCGCCAGCAGTGAACAGGGTACGGGAGAGCAGTACTTC	CASSEQGTGEQYF
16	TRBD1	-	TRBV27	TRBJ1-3	TGTGCCAGCAGTCCCTGGCAGGGGGGCTCTGGAAACACCATATATTTT	CASSPWQGGSGNTIYF
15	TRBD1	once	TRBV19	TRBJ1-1	TGTGCCAGTAGTATGCAAACAGGGGAGATGGCTGAAGCTTTCTTT	CASSMQTGEMAEAFF
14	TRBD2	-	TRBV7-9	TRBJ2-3	TGTGCCACCTTAGCGGGAATAAGCACAGATACGCAGTATTTT	CATLAGISTDTQYF
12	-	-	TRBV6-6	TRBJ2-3	TGTGCCAGCAGTTACCCCCTCGATACGCAGTATTTT	CASSYPLDTQYF
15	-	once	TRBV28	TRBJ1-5	TGTGCCAGCAGTTTATCAGTTCAGTTTAATCAGCCCCAGCATTTT	CASSLSVQFNQPQHF
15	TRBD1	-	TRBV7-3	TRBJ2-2	TGTGCCAGCAGTCCGGACAGGCTGAACACCGGGGAGCTGTTTTTT	CASSPDRLNTGELFF
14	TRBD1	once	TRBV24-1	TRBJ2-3	TGTGCCACCAGCAGGGGGTCCGACACAGATACGCAGTATTTT	CATSRGSDTDTQYF
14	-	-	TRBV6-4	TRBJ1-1	TGTGCCAGCAGCCCGACAGTTTCGAACACTGAAGCTTTCTTT	CASSPTVSNTEAFF
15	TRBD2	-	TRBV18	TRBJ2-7	TGTGCCAGCTCACCAGCGGGGGACGAGGGCTACGAGCAGTACTTC	CASSPAGDEGYEQYF
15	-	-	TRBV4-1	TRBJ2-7	TGCGCCAGCAGCCAAGAAGGCAGCGGTACTCGCGAGCAGTACTTC	CASSQEGSGTREQYF
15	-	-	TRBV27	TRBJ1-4	TGTGCCAGCAGTTTAGAAGGGGCAACTAATGAAAAACTGTTTTTT	CASSLEGATNEKLFF
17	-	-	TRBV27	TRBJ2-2	TGTGCCAGCAGTTTTGAAGGGGGATTTGGGTACACCGGGGAGCTGTTTTTT	CASSFEGGFGYTGELFF
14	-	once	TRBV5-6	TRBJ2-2	TGTGCCAGCAGCTCCTGGCTGAACACCGGGGAGCTGTTTTTT	CASSSWLNTGELFF
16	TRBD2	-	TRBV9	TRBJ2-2	TGTGCCAGCAGCCTGGGACTAGCCCCGGTCACCGGGGAGCTGTTTTTT	CASSLGLAPVTGELFF
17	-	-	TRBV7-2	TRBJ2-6	TGTGCCAGCAGCTTAGGGACAGACTTCTCTGGGGCCAACGTCCTGACTTTC	CASSLGTDFSGANVLTF
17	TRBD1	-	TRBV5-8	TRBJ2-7	TGTGCCAGCAGCTTGGACCCCACGGGACAGGTCTCCTACGAGCAGTACTTC	CASSLDPTGQVSYEQYF
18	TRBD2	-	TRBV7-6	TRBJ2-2	TGTGCCAGCTTTCCCCGGGCTAGCGGGAGCCGTGACACCGGGGAGCTGTTTTTT	CASFPRASGSRDTGELFF
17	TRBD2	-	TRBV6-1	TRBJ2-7	TGTGCCAGCAGTGTCCTTCTCGGGAGCGGGAGCTCCTACGAGCAGTACTTC	CASSVLLGSGSSYEQYF
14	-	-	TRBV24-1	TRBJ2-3	TGTGCCACCAGTGATTACGCAGGGGCAGATACGCAGTATTTT	CATSDYAGADTQYF
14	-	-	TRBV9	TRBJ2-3	TGTGCCAGCAGCGGAGGGGGGGAGGCAGATACGCAGTATTTT	CASSGGGEADTQYF
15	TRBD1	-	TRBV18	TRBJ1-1	TGTGCCAGCTCACCCCAAGGGGGCCGACGGTCTGAAGCTTTCTTT	CASSPQGGRRSEAFF
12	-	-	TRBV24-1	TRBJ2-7	TGTGCCTCCTCGACAGGAGCCTACGAGCAGTACTTC	CASSTGAYEQYF
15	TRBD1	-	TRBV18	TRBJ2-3	TGTGCCAGCTCATCTCCGGGACAGCGTACAGATACGCAGTATTTT	CASSSPGQRTDTQYF